The entry below describes one TCR beta chain. Its antigen is still unknown. These data come from a study of OX40 agonist ivuxolimab in advanced cancers. The wider study: Mean age approximately 59 years, range roughly 20 to 85; about 81% male. Prior checkpoint blockade (anti-PD-1, anti-PD-L1 or anti-CTLA-4) was permitted; approximately 40% had it. Partial responses were achieved by three patients: one hepatocellular carcinoma, two cutaneous melanoma. General study results and limits: At 0.1 to 3.0 mg/kg, clonal expansion of CD4+ and CD8+ blood T cells had occurred by week 6.

Data came from immunoSEQ multiplex PCR; TCRdb stores just in-frame clones and leaves some out. Of roughly 41,000 clones listed, 70% to 85% are singletons. From germline, CDR1 is DFQATT and CDR2 SNEGSKA (reference sequence). V lost 5 bases, J lost 6 bases, and 7 bases lay in between. The length of the CDR3 is 10 residues. The rearrangement joins TRBV20-1 to TRBJ1-2; D is perhaps TRBD1 (6 bases). The receptor's source is an adult with an advanced solid tumor such as melanoma, head and neck, liver or kidney cancer. Source: CD4+ or CD8+ T cells sorted from blood, taken in a trial of the OX40 agonist ivuxolimab. The CDR3 reads CSAAGDGYTF. The DNA of the CDR3 is TGCAGTGCTGCAGGGGATGGCTACACCTTC.